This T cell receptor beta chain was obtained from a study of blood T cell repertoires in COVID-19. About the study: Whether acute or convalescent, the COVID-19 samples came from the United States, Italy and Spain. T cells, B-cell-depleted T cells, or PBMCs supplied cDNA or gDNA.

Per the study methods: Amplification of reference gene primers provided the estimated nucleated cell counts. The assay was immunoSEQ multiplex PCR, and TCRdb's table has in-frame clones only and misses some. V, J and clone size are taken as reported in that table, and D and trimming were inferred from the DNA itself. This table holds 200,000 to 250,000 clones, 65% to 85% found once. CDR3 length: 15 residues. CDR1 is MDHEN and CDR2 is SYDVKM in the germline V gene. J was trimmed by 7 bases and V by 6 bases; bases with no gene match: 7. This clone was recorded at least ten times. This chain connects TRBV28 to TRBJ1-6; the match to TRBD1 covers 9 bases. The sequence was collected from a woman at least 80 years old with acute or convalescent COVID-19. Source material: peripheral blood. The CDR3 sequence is CASRSDRGGNSPLHF. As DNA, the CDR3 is TGTGCCAGCAGATCCGACAGGGGGGGAAATTCACCCCTCCACTTT.